This T cell receptor beta chain was recorded in a study of lymphopenia after photon versus proton radiotherapy. Findings and limits, study-wide: Larger post-nadir TCR diversity loss correlated inversely with survival in deceased patients. Survival link was tested only in deceased patients; proton benefit remains a possibility. Under photons, naive T cells and diversity fell while effector/memory populations rose. After the lymphocyte nadir, photon-treated repertoires showed oligoclonal expansion, especially of CD8+ Temra cells.

The CDR3 loop spans 16 amino acids. V lost 1 base, J lost 3 bases, and 17 bases lay in between. The germline gives CDR1 SQVTM, CDR2 ANQGSEA. TCRdb's copy holds only in-frame clones and misses some; the assay was immunoSEQ multiplex PCR. The sample consists of roughly 30,000 clones, roughly 90% of them appearing once. With regard to this clone: Antigen specificity is unknown.

This TCR derives from a woman in her forties or fifties with pancreatic cancer. The sample here was peripheral blood, taken from a patient treated with photon-based radiotherapy. This chain uses TRBV29-1 with TRBJ2-3, with D maybe TRBD2 (6 bases). The CDR3 bases are TGCAGCGTTGAAGCCTGGTCTAGCGTGCTAACAGATACGCAGTATTTT. This codes for CSVEAWSSVLTDTQYF.